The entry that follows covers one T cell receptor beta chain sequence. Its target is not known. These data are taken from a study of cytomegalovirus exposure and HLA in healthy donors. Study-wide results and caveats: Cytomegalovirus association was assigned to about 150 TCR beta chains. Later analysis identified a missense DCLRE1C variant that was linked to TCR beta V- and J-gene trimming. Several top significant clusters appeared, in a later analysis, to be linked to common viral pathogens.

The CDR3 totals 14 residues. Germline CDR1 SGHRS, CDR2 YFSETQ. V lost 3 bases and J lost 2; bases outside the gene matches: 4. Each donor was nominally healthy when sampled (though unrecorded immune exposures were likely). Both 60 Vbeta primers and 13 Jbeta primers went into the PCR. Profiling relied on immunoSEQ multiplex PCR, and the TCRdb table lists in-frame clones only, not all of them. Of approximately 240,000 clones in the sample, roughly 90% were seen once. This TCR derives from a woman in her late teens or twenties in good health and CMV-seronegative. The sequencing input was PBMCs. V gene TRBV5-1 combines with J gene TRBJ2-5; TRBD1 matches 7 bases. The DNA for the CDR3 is TGCGCCAGCAGCTCACAGGGGATTCAAGAGACCCAGTACTTC. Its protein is CASSSQGIQETQYF.